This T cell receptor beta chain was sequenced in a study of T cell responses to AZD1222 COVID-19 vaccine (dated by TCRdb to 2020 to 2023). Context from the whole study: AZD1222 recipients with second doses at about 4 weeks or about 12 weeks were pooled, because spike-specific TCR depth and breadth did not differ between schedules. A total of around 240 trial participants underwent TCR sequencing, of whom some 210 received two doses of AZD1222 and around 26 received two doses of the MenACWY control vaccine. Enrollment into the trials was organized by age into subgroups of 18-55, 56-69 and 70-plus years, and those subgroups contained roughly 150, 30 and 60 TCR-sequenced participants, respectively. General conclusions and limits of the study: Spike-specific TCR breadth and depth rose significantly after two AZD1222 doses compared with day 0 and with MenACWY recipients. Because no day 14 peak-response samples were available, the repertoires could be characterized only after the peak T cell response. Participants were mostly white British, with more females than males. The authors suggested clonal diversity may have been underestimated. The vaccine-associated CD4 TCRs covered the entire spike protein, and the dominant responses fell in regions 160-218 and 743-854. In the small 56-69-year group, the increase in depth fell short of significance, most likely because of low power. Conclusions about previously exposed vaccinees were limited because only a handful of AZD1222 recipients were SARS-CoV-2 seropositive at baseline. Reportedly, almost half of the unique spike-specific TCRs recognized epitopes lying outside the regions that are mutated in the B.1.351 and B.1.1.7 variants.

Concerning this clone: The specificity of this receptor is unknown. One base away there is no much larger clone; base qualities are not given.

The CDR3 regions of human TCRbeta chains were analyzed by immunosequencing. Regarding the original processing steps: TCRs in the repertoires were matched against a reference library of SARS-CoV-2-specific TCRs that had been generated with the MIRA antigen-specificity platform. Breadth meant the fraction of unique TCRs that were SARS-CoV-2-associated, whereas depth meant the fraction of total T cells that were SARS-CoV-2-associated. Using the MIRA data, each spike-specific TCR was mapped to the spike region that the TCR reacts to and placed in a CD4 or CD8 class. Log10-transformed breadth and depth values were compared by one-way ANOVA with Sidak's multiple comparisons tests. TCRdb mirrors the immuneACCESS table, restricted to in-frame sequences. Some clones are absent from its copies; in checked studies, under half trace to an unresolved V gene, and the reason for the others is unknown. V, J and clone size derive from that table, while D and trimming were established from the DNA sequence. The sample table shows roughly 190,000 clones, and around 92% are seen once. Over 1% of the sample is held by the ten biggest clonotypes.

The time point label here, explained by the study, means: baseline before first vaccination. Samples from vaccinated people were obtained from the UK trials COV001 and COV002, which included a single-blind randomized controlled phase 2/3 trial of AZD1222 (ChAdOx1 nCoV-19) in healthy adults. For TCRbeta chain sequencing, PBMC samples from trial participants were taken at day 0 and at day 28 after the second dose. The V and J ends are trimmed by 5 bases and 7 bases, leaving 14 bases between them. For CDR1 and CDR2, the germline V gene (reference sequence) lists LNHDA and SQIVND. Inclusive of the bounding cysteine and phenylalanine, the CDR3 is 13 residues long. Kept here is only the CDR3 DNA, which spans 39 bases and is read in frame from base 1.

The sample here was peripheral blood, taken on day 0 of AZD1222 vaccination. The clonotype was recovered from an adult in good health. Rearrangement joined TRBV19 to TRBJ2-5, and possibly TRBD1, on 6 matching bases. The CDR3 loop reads CASSVQGSGTQYF. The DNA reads TGTGCCAGTAGTGTCCAGGGGAGTGGGACCCAGTACTTC.